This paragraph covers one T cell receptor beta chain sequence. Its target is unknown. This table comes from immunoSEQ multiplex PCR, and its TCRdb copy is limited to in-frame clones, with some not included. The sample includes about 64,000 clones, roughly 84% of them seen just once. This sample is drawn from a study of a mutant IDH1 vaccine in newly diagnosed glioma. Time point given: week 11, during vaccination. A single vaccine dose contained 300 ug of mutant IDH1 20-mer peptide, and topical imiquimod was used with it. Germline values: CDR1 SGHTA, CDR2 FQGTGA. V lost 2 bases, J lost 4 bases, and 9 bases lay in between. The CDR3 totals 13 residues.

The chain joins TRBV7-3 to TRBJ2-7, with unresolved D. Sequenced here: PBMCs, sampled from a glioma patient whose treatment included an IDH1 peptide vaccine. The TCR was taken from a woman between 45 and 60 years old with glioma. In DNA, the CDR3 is TGTGCCAGCAGCTTATCCCCCGGATACGAGCAGTACTTC. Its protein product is CASSLSPGYEQYF.